Sequencing of this T cell receptor (beta chain) was carried out in a study of CDR3 diversity in severe acne. MiXCR, run by TCRdb on the PCR reads, gives a single entry per CDR3 protein. This table has over 100,000 distinct CDR3 sequences, roughly half appearing once. The CDR3 sequence is 15 residues long. J was trimmed by 1 base and V by 2 bases; bases with no gene match: 2. CDR1 and CDR2 (germline): SGHVS, FNYEAQ. Sequencing was carried out using blood. The clonotype comes from a male donor with acne. The genes are TRBV7-6 and TRBJ2-5; 9 bases line up with TRBD2. CDR3: CASSLRLAVQETQYF. CDR3 DNA: TGTGCCAGCAGCTTACGACTAGCGGTCCAAGAGACCCAGTACTTC. Full variable domain (outside the CDR3, taken from reference TRBV7-6 and TRBJ2-5): GAGVSQSPRYKVTKRGQDVALRCDPISGHVSLYWYRQALGQGPEFLTYFNYEAQQDKSGLPNDRFSAERPEGSISTLTIQRTEQRDSAMYRCASSLRLAVQETQYFGPGTRLLVL.